A selection of T cell receptor beta chains follows, all from one sample in a study of blood T cells in healthy people across ages. TCRdb reprocessed the 5' RACE reads via MiXCR and lists one record per CDR3 protein. The sample lists 870,000 or so distinct CDR3 sequences; 29% were seen once. Material for sequencing was blood. Receptors were obtained from a woman aged 80 or over in good health. The CDR3 runs from the conserved cysteine through the conserved F or W. D genes are given only for firm matches. Clone size is given for some rows only: seen once, a few or many times, or a class if the clone is expanded.

CDR3aa	CDR3nt	v_gene	abundance	d_gene	j_gene
CASSATGTGISEAFF	TGTGCCAGCAGCGCCACCGGGACAGGGATTTCTGAAGCTTTCTTT	TRBV9	few	TRBD1	TRBJ1-1
CASRAGLDTDTQYF	TGTGCCAGCAGGGCGGGACTAGATACAGATACGCAGTATTTT	TRBV2	many	TRBD2	TRBJ2-3
CASSPEGVHYNEQFF	TGCGCCAGCAGCCCCGAGGGGGTTCACTACAATGAGCAGTTCTTC	TRBV5-1	many	-	TRBJ2-1
CASSWGQGVGDTQYF	TGTGCCAGCAGCTGGGGACAGGGCGTCGGGGATACGCAGTATTTT	TRBV5-6	-	TRBD1	TRBJ2-3
CASRRGSGRIETQYF	TGTGCCAGCAGACGGGGGAGCGGGAGGATTGAGACCCAGTACTTC	TRBV7-2	-	TRBD2	TRBJ2-5
CASNRGVDNEQFF	TGTGCCAGCAACCGGGGGGTTGACAATGAGCAGTTCTTC	TRBV3-1	-	TRBD2	TRBJ2-1
CASRNGTPNEKLFF	TGTGCCAGCAGAAACGGGACTCCTAATGAAAAACTGTTTTTT	TRBV6-1	-	-	TRBJ1-4
CASSLVRQWGTEAFF	TGTGCCAGCAGCTTAGTTCGCCAATGGGGCACTGAAGCTTTCTTT	TRBV7-2	few	-	TRBJ1-1
CASSSTRQGGYEQYF	TGTGCCAGCAGTTCCACTCGACAAGGGGGCTACGAGCAGTACTTC	TRBV6-6	many	-	TRBJ2-7
CASSHPGTSAEQYF	TGCGCCAGCAGCCACCCCGGGACTAGCGCCGAGCAGTACTTC	TRBV4-1	many	TRBD2	TRBJ2-7
CASRPYLWSDEQFF	TGTGCCAGCAGGCCCTATCTCTGGTCCGATGAGCAGTTCTTC	TRBV6-1	-	-	TRBJ2-1
CASNDRVGETQYF	TGTGCCAGCAATGACAGGGTTGGCGAGACCCAGTACTTC	TRBV6-2/TRBV6-3	many	TRBD1	TRBJ2-5
CATSESIWASPQYF	TGTGCCACCAGTGAAAGTATTTGGGCATCTCCTCAGTACTTC	TRBV24-1	-	-	TRBJ2-7
CASSQSPTSGGATDTQYF	TGTGCCAGCAGCCAGTCACCGACTAGCGGGGGGGCTACAGATACGCAGTATTTT	TRBV4-2	many	TRBD2	TRBJ2-3
CAISDSDRGYQPQHF	TGTGCCATCAGTGATTCGGACAGGGGGTACCAGCCCCAGCATTTT	TRBV10-3	many	TRBD1	TRBJ1-5
CASSFGGRGAWVAFF	TGTGCCAGCAGTTTTGGCGGGCGAGGCGCGTGGGTAGCTTTCTTT	TRBV11-2	-	-	TRBJ1-1
CASSSTGGRTEAFF	TGTGCCAGCAGCTCCACAGGGGGCAGGACTGAAGCTTTCTTT	TRBV7-2	few	TRBD1	TRBJ1-1
CASSAQGGLDYGYTF	TGTGCCAGCAGCGCACAGGGGGGCCTTGACTATGGCTACACCTTC	TRBV9	-	TRBD1	TRBJ1-2
CSAILIGLPTDTQYF	TGCAGTGCTATATTGATCGGACTACCCACAGATACGCAGTATTTT	TRBV20-1	many	-	TRBJ2-3
CAWSRARGAYEQFF	TGTGCCTGGAGTAGGGCCAGAGGGGCCTATGAGCAGTTCTTC	TRBV30	many	-	TRBJ2-1
CASRIDREGVFF	TGTGCCAGCAGAATCGACAGGGAGGGTGTTTTCTTT	TRBV6-6	-	TRBD1	TRBJ1-1
CASSPDAYEKLFF	TGTGCCAGCAGCCCGGACGCCTATGAAAAACTGTTTTTT	TRBV7-2	-	-	TRBJ1-4
CSASSGVNTGELFF	TGCAGTGCTAGTAGCGGGGTAAACACCGGGGAGCTGTTTTTT	TRBV20-1	few	TRBD2	TRBJ2-2
CSAPGKGPVPSIGGANVLTF	TGCAGTGCGCCGGGAAAAGGGCCAGTTCCATCTATCGGTGGGGCCAACGTCCTGACTTTC	TRBV20-1	many	-	TRBJ2-6
CSARANRFPQETQYF	TGCAGTGCTAGGGCAAACAGGTTCCCCCAAGAGACCCAGTACTTC	TRBV20-1	few	-	TRBJ2-5
CSALRMTGSSPPHF	TGCAGTGCCCTCCGAATGACAGGGAGTTCACCCCCCCACTTT	TRBV20-1	-	TRBD1	TRBJ1-6
CASSSLVGTDTQYF	TGTGCCAGCTCATCCCTCGTGGGCACAGATACGCAGTATTTT	TRBV18	many	-	TRBJ2-3